This paragraph covers one T cell receptor (beta chain) sequence. Its antigen is still unknown. cDNA molecules, individually, were tagged with unique molecular identifiers. TCRdb independently ran MiXCR on the 5' RACE reads; one entry per CDR3 protein. The data contain 60,000 to 75,000 distinct CDR3 sequences, more than 9.5% of them singletons. These data belong to a study of early T cells in non-severe SARS-CoV-2 infection. Across the whole study: It was bulk RNA from unsorted whole blood that was sequenced, and the chains were unpaired. Study observations and caveats: Private and CD4 specificities were missed by VDJdb matching, skewed to anti-spike CD8.

The origin of this receptor is an adult who was a healthcare worker with PCR-confirmed SARS-CoV-2 infection or an uninfected control (not recorded which). This sample comprised whole blood, obtained at baseline.

The CDR3 coding sequence is TGTGCCAGCAGCCATATTCTAGCGGGGTATAGCTCTGGGGCCAACGTCCTGACTTTC. As protein: CASSHILAGYSSGANVLTF. The chain has TRBV3-1 and TRBJ2-6; 9 nucleotides line up with TRBD2. The CDR3 consists of 19 residues. J gave up 0 bases and V 3 bases, and 9 bases lay outside the gene matches. In germline, CDR1 is LGHDT, CDR2 YNNKEL (reference sequence).